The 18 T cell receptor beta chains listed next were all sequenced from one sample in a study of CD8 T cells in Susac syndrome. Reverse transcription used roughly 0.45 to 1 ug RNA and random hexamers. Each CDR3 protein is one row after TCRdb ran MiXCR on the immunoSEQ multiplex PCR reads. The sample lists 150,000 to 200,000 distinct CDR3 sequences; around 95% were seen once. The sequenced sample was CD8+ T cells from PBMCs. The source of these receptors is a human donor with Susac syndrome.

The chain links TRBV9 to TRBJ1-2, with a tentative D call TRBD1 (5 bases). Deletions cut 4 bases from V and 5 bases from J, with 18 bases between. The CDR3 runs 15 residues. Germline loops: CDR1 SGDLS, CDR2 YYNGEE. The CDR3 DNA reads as TGTGCCAGCAGCCTAGACCATGCAGACAGTTATGGCTACACCTTC. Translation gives CASSLDHADSYGYTF.

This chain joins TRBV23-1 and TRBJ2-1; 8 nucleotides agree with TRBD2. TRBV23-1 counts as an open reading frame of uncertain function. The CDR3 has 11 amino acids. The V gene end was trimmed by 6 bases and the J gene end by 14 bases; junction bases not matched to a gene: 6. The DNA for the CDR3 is TGCGCCAGCAGGGACCCGGGGGGGGAGTTCTTC. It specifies CASRDPGGEFF.

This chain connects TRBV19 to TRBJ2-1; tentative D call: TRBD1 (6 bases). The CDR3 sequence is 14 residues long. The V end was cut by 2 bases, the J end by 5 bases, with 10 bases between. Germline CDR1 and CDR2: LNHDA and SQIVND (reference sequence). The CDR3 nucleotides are TGTGCCAGTAGTATAATGGGACAACACAATGAGCAGTTCTTC. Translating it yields CASSIMGQHNEQFF.

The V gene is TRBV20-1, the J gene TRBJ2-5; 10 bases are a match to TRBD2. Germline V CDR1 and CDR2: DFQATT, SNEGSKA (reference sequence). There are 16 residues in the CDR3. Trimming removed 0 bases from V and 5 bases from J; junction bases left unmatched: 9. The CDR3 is CSARDRRLAGVETQYF. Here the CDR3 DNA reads TGCAGTGCTAGAGATCGGAGGCTAGCGGGAGTTGAGACCCAGTACTTC.

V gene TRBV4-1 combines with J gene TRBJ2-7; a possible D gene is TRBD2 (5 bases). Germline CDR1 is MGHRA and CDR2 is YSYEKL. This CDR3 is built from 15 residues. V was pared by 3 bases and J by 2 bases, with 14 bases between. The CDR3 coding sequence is TGCGCCAGCAGCCAGCGGGCACTTAGTCCCTACGAGCAGTACTTC. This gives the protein CASSQRALSPYEQYF.

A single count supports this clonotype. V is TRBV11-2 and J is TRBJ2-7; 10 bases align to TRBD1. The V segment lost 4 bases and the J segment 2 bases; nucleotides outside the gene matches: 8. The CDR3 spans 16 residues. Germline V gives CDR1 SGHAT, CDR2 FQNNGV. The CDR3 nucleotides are TGTGCCAGCAGCTCGCCCGGGACAGGGGTAGCCTACGAGCAGTACTTC. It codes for CASSSPGTGVAYEQYF.

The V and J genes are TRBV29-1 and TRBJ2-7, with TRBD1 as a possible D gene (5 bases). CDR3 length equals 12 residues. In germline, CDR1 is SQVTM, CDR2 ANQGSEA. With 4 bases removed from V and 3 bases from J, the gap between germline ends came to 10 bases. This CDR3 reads CSVGRQGYEQYF. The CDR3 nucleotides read TGCAGCGTTGGGCGGCAGGGCTACGAGCAGTACTTC.

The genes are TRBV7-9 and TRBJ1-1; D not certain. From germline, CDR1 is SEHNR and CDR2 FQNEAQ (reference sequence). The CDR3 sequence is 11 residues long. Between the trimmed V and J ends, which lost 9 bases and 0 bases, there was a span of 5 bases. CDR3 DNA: TGTGCCAGTCAAATGAACACTGAAGCTTTCTTT. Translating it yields CASQMNTEAFF.

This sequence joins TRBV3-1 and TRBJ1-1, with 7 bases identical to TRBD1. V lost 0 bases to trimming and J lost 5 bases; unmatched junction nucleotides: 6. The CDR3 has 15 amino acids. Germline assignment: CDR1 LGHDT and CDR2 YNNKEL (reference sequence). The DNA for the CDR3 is TGTGCCAGCAGCCAAGAAATCGGACAGGTGACTGAAGCTTTCTTT. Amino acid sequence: CASSQEIGQVTEAFF.

In nucleotides, the CDR3 is TGCGCCAGCAGCCAACTCCCCCCAGGGAACACTGAAGCTTTCTTT. Its protein product is CASSQLPPGNTEAFF. The chain recombines TRBV4-1 with TRBJ1-1; D gene ambiguous. Trimming cost V 2 bases and J 1 base, with 11 bases left between them. This CDR3 has 15 residues. Looked up from germline, CDR1 is MGHRA and CDR2 is YSYEKL.

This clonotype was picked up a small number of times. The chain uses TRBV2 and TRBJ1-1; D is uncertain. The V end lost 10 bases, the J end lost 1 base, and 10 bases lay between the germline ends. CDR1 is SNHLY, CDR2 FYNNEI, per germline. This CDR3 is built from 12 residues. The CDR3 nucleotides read TGTGCCACCTCCGGCGGGAACACTGAAGCTTTCTTT. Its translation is CATSGGNTEAFF.

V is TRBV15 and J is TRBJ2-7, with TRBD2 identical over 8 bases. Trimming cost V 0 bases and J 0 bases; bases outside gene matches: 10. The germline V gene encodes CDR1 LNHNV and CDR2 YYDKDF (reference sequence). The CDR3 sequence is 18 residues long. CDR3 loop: CATSRDGAGGPDSYEQYF. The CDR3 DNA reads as TGTGCCACCAGCAGAGATGGGGCGGGGGGTCCAGACTCCTACGAGCAGTACTTC.

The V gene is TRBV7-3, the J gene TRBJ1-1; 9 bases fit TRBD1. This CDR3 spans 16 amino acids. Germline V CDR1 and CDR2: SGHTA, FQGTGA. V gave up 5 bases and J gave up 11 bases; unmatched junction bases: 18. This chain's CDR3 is CASSIQPGQGQGGAFF. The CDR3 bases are TGTGCCAGCAGCATCCAACCGGGACAGGGCCAAGGTGGGGCTTTCTTT.

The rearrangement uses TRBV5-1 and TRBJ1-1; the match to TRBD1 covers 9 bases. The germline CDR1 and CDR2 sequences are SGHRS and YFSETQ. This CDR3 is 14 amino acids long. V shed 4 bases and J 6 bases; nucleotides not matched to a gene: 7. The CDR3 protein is CASSPTGGTAEAFF. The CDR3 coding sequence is TGCGCCAGCAGCCCGACAGGGGGAACGGCTGAAGCTTTCTTT. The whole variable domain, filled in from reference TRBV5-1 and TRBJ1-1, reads KAGVTQTPRYLIKTRGQQVTLSCSPISGHRSVSWYQQTPGQGLQFLFEYFSETQRNKGNFPGRFSGRQFSNSRSEMNVSTLELGDSALYLCASSPTGGTAEAFFGQGTRLTVV.

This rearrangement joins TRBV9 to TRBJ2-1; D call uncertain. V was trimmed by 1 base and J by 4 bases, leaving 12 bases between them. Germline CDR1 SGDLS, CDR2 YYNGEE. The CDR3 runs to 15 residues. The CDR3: CASSVHPAHYNEQFF. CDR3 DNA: TGTGCCAGCAGCGTACACCCAGCGCATTACAATGAGCAGTTCTTC.

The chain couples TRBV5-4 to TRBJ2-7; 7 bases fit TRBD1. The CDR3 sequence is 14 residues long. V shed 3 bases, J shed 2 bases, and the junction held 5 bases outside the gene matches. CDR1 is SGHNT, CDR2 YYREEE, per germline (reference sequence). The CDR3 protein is CASSWGQTPYEQYF. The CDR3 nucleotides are TGTGCCAGCAGCTGGGGACAGACGCCCTACGAGCAGTACTTC. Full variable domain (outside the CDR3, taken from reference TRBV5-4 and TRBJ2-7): ETGVTQSPTHLIKTRGQQVTLRCSSQSGHNTVSWYQQALGQGPQFIFQYYREEENGRGNFPPRFSGLQFPNYSSELNVNALELDDSALYLCASSWGQTPYEQYFGPGTRLTVT.

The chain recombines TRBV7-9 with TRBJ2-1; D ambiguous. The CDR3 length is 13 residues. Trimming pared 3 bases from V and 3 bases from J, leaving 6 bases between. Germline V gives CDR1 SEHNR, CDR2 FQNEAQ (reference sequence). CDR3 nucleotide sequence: TGTGCCAGCAGCTTCACCAACTACAATGAGCAGTTCTTC. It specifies CASSFTNYNEQFF.

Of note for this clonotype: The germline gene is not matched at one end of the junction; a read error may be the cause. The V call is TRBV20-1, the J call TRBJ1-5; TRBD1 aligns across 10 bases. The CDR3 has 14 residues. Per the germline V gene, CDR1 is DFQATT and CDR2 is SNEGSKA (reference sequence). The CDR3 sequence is CSARGTGEHQPQHF. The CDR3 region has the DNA TGCAGTGCCAGAGGGACAGGGGAGCATCAGCCCCAGCATTTT.